This TCR beta chain stems from a study of T cells in Graves' hyperthyroidism and ophthalmopathy. RNA transcripts gave rise to amplified TCR beta CDR3 regions. RT-PCR in the first round (using the HTBI primer set) targeted the TCR CDR3. MiXCR, run by TCRdb on the multiplex PCR reads, gives a single entry per CDR3 protein. The repertoire holds some 370,000 distinct CDR3 sequences, with roughly a sixth as singletons. The study's findings and limits: Most thyroid clonotypes with frequency above 0.001 were detected in blood. The model anticipated ophthalmopathy a median approximately 6.5 months pre-onset.

The blood sample was taken at first hyperthyroidism diagnosis, before any ophthalmopathy symptoms. PBMCs were sourced from more than 7.5 ml fresh peripheral blood. Concerning this clonotype: The antigen remains unidentified.

Germline assignment: CDR1 SNHLY and CDR2 FYNNEI. CDR3 size: 14 residues. With V trimmed by 4 bases and J by 6 bases, 5 bases remained unmatched. Sequencing input: blood. The chain carries TRBV2 and TRBJ1-2, with 10 bases matching TRBD1. This receptor was obtained from a woman aged 30 to 39 with Graves' hyperthyroidism that later progressed to Graves' ophthalmopathy. The CDR3 region has the DNA TGTGCCAGCAGTGGACAGGGGGCGCAGGATGGCTACACCTTC. This translates into CASSGQGAQDGYTF. Supplemented by reference TRBV2 and TRBJ1-2, the full variable domain reads EPEVTQTPSHQVTQMGQEVILRCVPISNHLYFYWYRQILGQKVEFLVSFYNNEISEKSEIFDDQFSVERPDGSNFTLKIRSTKLEDSAMYFCASSGQGAQDGYTFGSGTRLTVV.